These 4 T cell receptor beta chains were all obtained from the same sample, sequenced in a study of blood T cell repertoires in COVID-19. The data were produced by immunoSEQ multiplex PCR, yet TCRdb's version contains in-frame clones alone and is incomplete. The table lists some 460,000 clones, about 89% of them singletons. Sample: peripheral blood. The receptors derive from a woman between 25 and 40 years old with acute or convalescent COVID-19.

This chain joins TRBV11-2 and TRBJ1-6; weak D call: TRBD1 (5 bases). Germline V CDR1 and CDR2: SGHAT, FQNNGV. The CDR3 length is 12 residues. The V end was cut by 4 bases, the J end by 12 bases, with 10 bases between. The CDR3 loop reads CASSYGGEPLHF. The CDR3 DNA reads as TGTGCCAGCAGCTATGGGGGGGAACCCCTCCACTTT.

CDR3 loop: CAISEASGGTGELFF. The CDR3 bases are TGTGCCATCAGTGAAGCTAGCGGGGGCACCGGGGAGCTGTTTTTT. This sequence joins TRBV10-3 and TRBJ2-2, with 10 bases identical to TRBD2. The junction had 2 bases not matched to a gene; V was cut back by 3 bases and J by 4 bases. The CDR3 runs 15 residues. Germline V gene data show CDR1 as ENHRY and CDR2 as SYGVKD.

V gene TRBV12-3 or TRBV12-4 combines with J gene TRBJ1-1; maybe TRBD1 (5 bases). Trimming cost V 7 bases and J 7 bases, with 16 bases left between them. CDR3 length: 13 residues. DNA for the CDR3: TGTGCCAGCACAGGGCGGCAGAGGAGTGAAGCTTTCTTT. Translating it yields CASTGRQRSEAFF.

This clone was seen a single time. V usage is TRBV14 and J usage is TRBJ2-7; 10 bases fit TRBD2. Germline CDR1 reads SGHDN; CDR2 reads FVKESK. The CDR3 loop spans 14 amino acids. V trimming: 8 bases; J trimming: 7 bases; junction bases outside the gene matches: 11. CDR3 protein: CASGQSGGAVEQYF. Written as DNA, the CDR3 is TGTGCCAGCGGACAAAGCGGGGGGGCCGTAGAGCAGTACTTC. The whole variable domain, filled in from reference TRBV14 and TRBJ2-7, reads EAGVTQFPSHSVIEKGQTVTLRCDPISGHDNLYWYRRVMGKEIKFLLHFVKESKQDESGMPNNRFLAERTGGTYSTLKVQPAELEDSGVYFCASGQSGGAVEQYFGPGTRLTVT.